This entry describes one T cell receptor (beta chain). CDR1 MGHRA and CDR2 YSYEKL come from the germline V gene. The trim removed 1 base at V and 9 bases at J, leaving 11 bases unmatched. The CDR3 runs to 15 residues. This specimen belongs to a study of beta chain features in type 1 diabetes. By way of CD45RO/CCR7/CD25/CD127/CD95/CD27, the CD4+ regulatory, stem cell-like memory, central memory and naive cells were sorted. The entirety of the isolated RNA underwent reverse transcription, so expressed TCRB transcripts were sequenced. Sequenced by immunoSEQ multiplex PCR; TCRdb stores in-frame clones only, minus some. The sample records 150,000 to 180,000 clones, approximately 8.1% being singletons.

The TCR was taken from a man younger than 35 in good health. Sample: central memory CD4+ T cells from blood. This chain uses TRBV4-1 with TRBJ2-5; 7 bases align to TRBD2. The CDR3 DNA follows: TGCGCCAGCAGCCAAGTCGGTAGCGGGTACCTGCCCCAGTACTTC. This encodes CASSQVGSGYLPQYF.